These T cell receptor beta chains were read from a single sample in a study of blood T cell repertoires in COVID-19. TCRdb keeps only in-frame clones here, not all; method: immunoSEQ multiplex PCR. The sample consists of a few hundred thousand clones, roughly 87% of them appearing once. The sample taken for sequencing was PBMCs or T cells enriched from blood (not recorded which). The receptors shown here come from a woman younger than 35 who had recovered from COVID-19. The CDR3 runs from the conserved cysteine through the conserved F or W. Fields, in order: CDR3 DNA, CDR3 protein, CDR3 length, clone size, V gene, J gene, D gene. D genes are given only for firm matches. Expanded clones are given a class, and other clones once, few, many or no size at all.

DNA: TGTGCCAGCAGCTTAACTTACGCGGACACCCCGCAGTTCTTC
CDR3: CASSLTYADTPQFF
length: 14
size: NA
V: TRBV7-3
J: TRBJ2-1
D: NA

DNA: TGCGCCAGCAGCCTGCGACAGGCCACAGATACGCAGTATTTT
CDR3: CASSLRQATDTQYF
length: 14
size: NA
V: TRBV4-3
J: TRBJ2-3
D: NA

DNA: TGCGCCAGCAGCCTAGAACCGGGACTAGCAGCTCTCGGGGAGCTGTTTTTT
CDR3: CASSLEPGLAALGELFF
length: 17
size: NA
V: TRBV4-3
J: TRBJ2-2
D: TRBD2

DNA: TGTGCCAGCAGCTTGTTGGCAGGGGGCTACTATGGCTACACCTTC
CDR3: CASSLLAGGYYGYTF
length: 15
size: NA
V: TRBV5-6
J: TRBJ1-2
D: TRBD1

DNA: TGTGCCAGCGCCGGTTACGGCTATGGCTACACCTTC
CDR3: CASAGYGYGYTF
length: 12
size: NA
V: TRBV28
J: TRBJ1-2
D: NA

DNA: TGTGCCAGCAGCCCGGGGGGGGTAACGAACACTGAAGCTTTCTTT
CDR3: CASSPGGVTNTEAFF
length: 15
size: NA
V: TRBV4-2
J: TRBJ1-1
D: NA

DNA: TGCGCCAGCAGCTTGGTCGGGACGGGAGAAGAGACCCAGTACTTC
CDR3: CASSLVGTGEETQYF
length: 15
size: NA
V: TRBV5-1
J: TRBJ2-5
D: NA

DNA: TGTGCCAGCAGCTTACTAGACAGGGGTTACGACGAGCAGTACTTC
CDR3: CASSLLDRGYDEQYF
length: 15
size: NA
V: TRBV7-6
J: TRBJ2-7
D: TRBD1

DNA: TGTGCCAGCAGTCCTCGAGTGGCTAGCGGGGGGGGAACGCAGTATTTT
CDR3: CASSPRVASGGGTQYF
length: 16
size: once
V: TRBV27
J: TRBJ2-3
D: TRBD2

DNA: TGTGCCAGCAGTGAAGCGCCTACGCGAGAGACCCAGTACTTC
CDR3: CASSEAPTRETQYF
length: 14
size: NA
V: TRBV2
J: TRBJ2-5
D: NA

DNA: TGTGCCAGCAGCTCACGGACTAGCGGGATGATCAACACCGGGGAGCTGTTTTTT
CDR3: CASSSRTSGMINTGELFF
length: 18
size: NA
V: TRBV7-9
J: TRBJ2-2
D: TRBD2

DNA: TGTGCCAGCCGGAGGGAGTCGGGGGGGATATTGGCTTTCTTT
CDR3: CASRRESGGILAFF
length: 14
size: NA
V: TRBV2
J: TRBJ1-1
D: NA

DNA: TGTGCCAGCAGGGTGGGACTAGCGCCCGACGAGCAGTACTTC
CDR3: CASRVGLAPDEQYF
length: 14
size: NA
V: TRBV6-5
J: TRBJ2-7
D: TRBD2

DNA: TGTGCCAGCAGCCAAGCTCGACTAGCGGGGGGCATAAACACCGGGGAGCTGTTTTTT
CDR3: CASSQARLAGGINTGELFF
length: 19
size: NA
V: TRBV3-1/TRBV3-2
J: TRBJ2-2
D: TRBD2

DNA: TGTGCCAGCAGCCAGACAGGGGAGACGGATACGCAGTATTTT
CDR3: CASSQTGETDTQYF
length: 14
size: NA
V: TRBV7-6
J: TRBJ2-3
D: TRBD1

DNA: TGTGCCTGGAGTGTAAACAGCGCAGGGGTCAACACTGAAGCTTTCTTT
CDR3: CAWSVNSAGVNTEAFF
length: 16
size: NA
V: TRBV30
J: TRBJ1-1
D: NA

DNA: TGTGCCAGTGTTTTTACGACTAGCGGGGCCACCGGGGAGCTGTTTTTT
CDR3: CASVFTTSGATGELFF
length: 16
size: NA
V: TRBV7-9
J: TRBJ2-2
D: TRBD2